This TCR beta chain was recovered during a study of cytotoxic CD8 clonotypes in ibrutinib-treated CLL (dated by TCRdb to about 2021). Study-level background: The cohort had over ten relapsed/refractory and approximately 14 treatment-naive patients; approximately 17 were IGHV unmutated. Partial responses were observed in roughly 24 patients and complete responses in 2; after a median follow-up of 68 months, remission was maintained in around 14 patients and progression was observed in about twelve. Samples at response were collected after a median of about 12 months of treatment, with a range of about 6 to 36 months. Samples averaged around 280,000 productive templates and around 91,000 productive rearrangements. Of the approximately 91 people in the trial, roughly 27 had longitudinal samples available. Cryopreserved peripheral blood mononuclear cells were collected at three points: before therapy, at response, and at either sustained remission or disease progression. Findings and caveats that apply to the study as a whole: An increase in clonality was observed at ibrutinib response, with clonality remaining stable during sustained remission and falling back toward baseline at progression. Lymph node repertoires were not examined, and the timing of sampling was not matched between patients in sustained remission and those whose disease progressed. Public clonotypes were rare and either contracted or stayed stable during treatment, and the rise in clonality at ibrutinib response reflected the expansion of private clonotypes. Baseline clonality exceeded that of age-matched healthy donors and correlated strongly with circulating CD8+ T-cell counts.

A MiSeq instrument was used for deep resolution sequencing, which targeted depths ranging from 1 in 1 million up to 1 in 200,000 T cells, with coverage averaging 10x for each clonotype. TCR beta libraries were generated with the immunoSEQ hsTCRB Kit. In the authors' own workflow: The data were analyzed with ImmunoSEQ Analyzer and ImmunoSEQ Data Assistant, and V, D and J gene assignments followed IMGT definitions. Clonality, with values ranging from 0 to 1, was calculated as one minus the normalized Shannon entropy of productive rearrangement frequencies. Only overrepresented clonotypes making up at least 0.05% of the repertoire of each patient were included in the public clonotype analysis. Some 13 age-matched healthy donor repertoires from immuneACCESS served as clonality controls. TCRdb's version of the immuneACCESS table is confined to in-frame rearrangements and falls short of the full clone set. An unresolved V gene accounts for under half of the shortfall where checked; the remainder is of unknown origin. That table gives V, J and clone size, and the DNA gave D and trimming. This sample comprises approximately 20,000 clones, about 84% of them detected only once. The top ten constitute 4.5% to 7% of the sample.

Inclusive of the bounding cysteine and phenylalanine, the CDR3 is 14 residues long. Just the 42-base CDR3 DNA is kept, in frame starting at base 1. At the junction V is shortened by 6 bases and J by 7 bases, with 19 bases in between. Taken from the germline V gene, the CDR1 and CDR2 loops are SNHLY and FYNNEI. As concerns this clone: This receptor's antigen is unknown. No much larger clone exists at a distance of one base, and base qualities are not known.

For TCR beta library preparation, around 2.1 micrograms of genomic DNA were extracted from the cryopreserved PBMCs. Longitudinal blood samples from CLL patients on ibrutinib monotherapy underwent high-throughput TCR beta sequencing. The patients took part in an open-label, single-center phase 2 trial of ibrutinib monotherapy. The rearrangement combines TRBV2 with TRBJ2-7; the D call is possibly TRBD1 or TRBD2, each sharing 5 bases. The sequencing here drew on PBMCs, taken before ibrutinib treatment. The sequence was obtained from a human donor with chronic lymphocytic leukemia. The DNA reads TGTGCCAGCAGGCGGGCAGGGACGCCGGGGGAGCAGTACTTC. The translation is CASRRAGTPGEQYF.